The rows below give T cell receptor beta chains drawn from one sample of a study of response to subunit inactivated influenza vaccine. One entry per CDR3 protein, called by TCRdb with MiXCR from the RT-PCR reads. The data contain about 700,000 distinct CDR3 sequences, around 13% of them singletons. The specimen was PBMCs from blood, collected approximately 15 days before vaccination. The receptor source for this set is a man in his fifties who received an inactivated influenza vaccine. Both conserved end residues are part of each CDR3. Fields, in order: clone size, D gene, V gene, J gene, CDR3 DNA, CDR3 protein. D genes are given only for firm matches. The size entry is marked missing in some rows and otherwise reads once, few, many or a size class.

NA	NA	TRBV12-3/TRBV12-4	TRBJ1-5	TGTGCCAGCAGTTCCCAGTTGAGCAATCAGCCCCAGCATTTT	CASSSQLSNQPQHF
few	NA	TRBV7-9	TRBJ1-5	TGTGCCAGCAGGACCCTCCAGCCCCAGCATTTT	CASRTLQPQHF
few	NA	TRBV4-2	TRBJ1-6	TGTGCCAGCAGCCTAGAAAAGGACCCCAGTAATTCACCCCTCCACTTT	CASSLEKDPSNSPLHF
NA	TRBD1	TRBV27	TRBJ2-7	TGTGCCAGCAGTTTAGGGAATACAGGGGTTTTGGAGCAGTACTTC	CASSLGNTGVLEQYF
many	TRBD1	TRBV7-9	TRBJ2-1	TGTGCCAGCAGAGGACAGGGGGCCTACAATGAGCAGTTCTTC	CASRGQGAYNEQFF
many	TRBD1	TRBV29-1	TRBJ2-7	TGCAGCGCGACAGGGGGAGCCTACGAGCAGTACTTC	CSATGGAYEQYF
few	TRBD1	TRBV4-1	TRBJ2-1	TGCGCCAGCAGCCAAACAGGGACAGTGGTCAATGAGCAGTTCTTC	CASSQTGTVVNEQFF
many	NA	TRBV12-3/TRBV12-4	TRBJ1-3	TGTGCCAGCAGTTTTCGACAGCAAGGAAACACCATATATTTT	CASSFRQQGNTIYF
few	NA	TRBV15	TRBJ2-5	TGTGCCACCAGCAGAGCAGGCTGGATCCACCAGGGAGAGACCCAGTACTTC	CATSRAGWIHQGETQYF
NA	NA	TRBV6-1	TRBJ2-7	TGTGCCAGCAGTGAACACATCACCTACGAGCAGTACTTC	CASSEHITYEQYF
NA	NA	TRBV29-1	TRBJ2-2	TGCAGCGTTGGAGCCCTCAGGGGGGAGCTGTTTTTT	CSVGALRGELFF